These 11 T cell receptor beta chains were sequenced from one sample in a study of shared clonotypes between healthy human individuals. Method: immunoSEQ multiplex PCR; TCRdb's copy keeps in-frame clones and lacks some. The repertoire holds millions of clones, with roughly 96% as singletons. The sequenced sample was naive CD4+ T cells sorted from blood. As for subset: CD45RA+ positively selected. The origin of the receptors is a man between 18 and 29 years old in good health.

The chain uses TRBV30 and TRBJ2-7, with 11 bases lining up with TRBD1. This CDR3 has 14 residues. Losses at the gene ends were 3 bases for V and 4 bases for J; bases not matched to a gene: 5. Per germline, CDR1 GTSNPN and CDR2 SVGIG (reference sequence). Written as DNA, the CDR3 is TGTGCCTGGAGCACCGGGACAGGGGGTTACGAGCAGTACTTC. The encoded protein is CAWSTGTGGYEQYF.

The chain joins TRBV4-1 to TRBJ1-1; D not certain. Looked up from germline, CDR1 is MGHRA and CDR2 is YSYEKL. The CDR3 is 16 amino acids. The ends were cut back, 0 bases at V and 4 bases at J, with 15 bases in the middle. The CDR3 protein is CASSQEGLGKSTEAFF. The CDR3 nucleotides read TGCGCCAGCAGCCAAGAGGGCCTGGGGAAGAGCACTGAAGCTTTCTTT.

The chain carries TRBV6-6 and TRBJ1-6, with D possibly being TRBD1 (6 bases). V was clipped by 6 bases and J by 6 bases, with 18 bases between them. The CDR3 extends over 16 amino acids. CDR1 and CDR2 from the germline V gene are MNHNY and SVGAGI (reference sequence). This chain's CDR3 is CASSQLQGQRNSPLHF. The CDR3 DNA reads as TGTGCCAGCAGCCAATTACAGGGTCAACGTAATTCACCCCTCCACTTT.

A note on this clone: The sample contains more than one DNA sequence encoding this CDR3. For the CDR3, the DNA is TGCGCCAGCAGCTTGGCTGGGGGGACCACTAATGAAAAACTGTTTTTT. Amino acids: CASSLAGGTTNEKLFF. The chain joins TRBV5-1 to TRBJ1-4, with D possibly TRBD1 on 5 matching bases. The CDR3 length is 16 residues. CDR1 is SGHRS and CDR2 is YFSETQ in the germline V gene. Trimming pared 0 bases from V and 2 bases from J, leaving 11 bases between.

The rearrangement joins TRBV11-2 to TRBJ1-2; the D gene is possibly TRBD1 (6 bases). Trimming cost V 5 bases and J 4 bases, with 20 bases left between them. Looked up from germline, CDR1 is SGHAT and CDR2 is FQNNGV. The CDR3 sequence is 16 residues long. The CDR3 spells CASSRGVGGQGYGYTF. The CDR3, as DNA: TGTGCCAGCAGCCGAGGGGTCGGGGGGCAAGGCTATGGCTACACCTTC. The full variable domain, its missing parts supplied by reference TRBV11-2 and TRBJ1-2, is EAGVAQSPRYKIIEKRQSVAFWCNPISGHATLYWYQQILGQGPKLLIQFQNNGVVDDSQLPKDRFSAERLKGVDSTLKIQPAKLEDSAVYLCASSRGVGGQGYGYTFGSGTRLTVV.

This sequence joins TRBV7-2 and TRBJ1-5, with unresolved D. Trimming removed 4 bases from V and 2 bases from J, with 6 bases in between. The germline V gene has CDR1 SGHTA and CDR2 FQGNSA. CDR3 length equals 13 residues. The CDR3 nucleotides read TGTGCCAGCAGCTCCTCGGGCAATCAGCCCCAGCATTTT. Residues: CASSSSGNQPQHF.

This sequence joins TRBV4-1 and TRBJ1-4; 7 bases agree with TRBD1. V gave up 0 bases and J gave up 8 bases; unmatched junction bases: 9. This CDR3 has 16 amino acids. The germline gives CDR1 MGHRA, CDR2 YSYEKL. CDR3 sequence (DNA): TGCGCCAGCAGCCAAGACCCGGGACAGTGGCAGGAAAAACTGTTTTTT. Protein: CASSQDPGQWQEKLFF.

V is TRBV30 and J is TRBJ1-1, with 7 bases matching TRBD1. Germline-derived CDR1 and CDR2 are GTSNPN and SVGIG (reference sequence). The ends lost 5 bases at V and 4 bases at J; junction bases unmatched: 7. The CDR3 loop spans 13 amino acids. CDR3 residues: CAWAQGHSTEAFF. Here the CDR3 DNA reads TGTGCCTGGGCACAGGGGCATAGCACTGAAGCTTTCTTT.

This clone was seen once. The chain joins TRBV7-9 to TRBJ1-2; D may be TRBD1 (5 bases). V was pared by 10 bases and J by 5 bases, with 17 bases between. CDR1 and CDR2 from the germline V gene are SEHNR and FQNEAQ (reference sequence). The CDR3 has 13 residues. CDR3 loop: CATELGPGYGYTF. CDR3 sequence (DNA): TGTGCCACTGAGTTGGGGCCAGGATATGGCTACACCTTC.

The J gene is TRBJ2-5, the V gene TRBV4-1, with 10 bases fitting TRBD1. The trim removed 3 bases at V and 5 bases at J, leaving 9 bases unmatched. Germline values: CDR1 MGHRA, CDR2 YSYEKL. The CDR3 is 16 residues long. The CDR3 coding sequence is TGCGCCAGCAGCCATTGGGACAGGGGTTATATGGAGACCCAGTACTTC. Protein product: CASSHWDRGYMETQYF.

The chain carries TRBV28 and TRBJ2-1; TRBD2 matches at 8 bases. This CDR3 region has 16 residues. The V segment lost 6 bases and the J segment 7 bases; nucleotides outside the gene matches: 14. CDR1 and CDR2 from the germline V gene are MDHEN and SYDVKM. CDR3 in DNA: TGTGCCAGCAGCTACCCCCCGGGCGGGGGGCCGAATGAGCAGTTCTTC. This sequence encodes CASSYPPGGGPNEQFF.